The 22 T cell receptor beta chains listed next were all sequenced from one sample in a study of identical twins. MiXCR was run by TCRdb on the 5' RACE reads, yielding one entry per CDR3 protein. Among just under 650,000 distinct CDR3 sequences listed, 7.1% were seen once. This same sample was also part of a study on yellow fever vaccine responses in identical twins.

Specimen: PBMCs. These receptors were taken from a woman between 18 and 29 years old in good health.

This clonotype was seen many times. The rearrangement joins TRBV5-1 to TRBJ2-3, with 11 bases that match TRBD2. The V and J ends lost 4 bases and 2 bases, in that order; junction bases with no gene match: 15. Germline V gene data show CDR1 as SGHRS and CDR2 as YFSETQ. The CDR3 length is 19 residues. CDR3 bases: TGCGCCAGCAGCGGTAGCGGGGGGGCCCTCCCCGCCGTCACAGATACGCAGTATTTT. Encoded protein: CASSGSGGALPAVTDTQYF.

The chain employs TRBV2 and TRBJ1-1; D uncertain. The V end was cut by 7 bases, the J end by 11 bases, with 5 bases between. The CDR3 is 8 residues long. Per the germline V gene, CDR1 is SNHLY and CDR2 is FYNNEI. DNA for the CDR3: TGTGCCAGCACGTCGGCTTTCTTT. This translates into CASTSAFF.

The chain employs TRBV2 and TRBJ2-1; the match to TRBD1 covers 9 bases. This CDR3 is 16 amino acids long. Germline CDR1 and CDR2: SNHLY and FYNNEI. V was clipped by 1 base and J by 12 bases; unmatched bases: 13. Written as DNA, the CDR3 is TGTGCCAGCAGTGAAGTATTTGCGGACAGGGGTATTGGGCAGTTCTTC. Translating gives CASSEVFADRGIGQFF.

This clonotype came up many times. This chain connects TRBV24-1 to TRBJ2-1; 10 nucleotides line up with TRBD2. CDR1 is KGHDR, CDR2 SFDVKD, per germline. The CDR3 totals 17 residues. Trimming at V came to 8 bases and at J to 6 bases, leaving 15 bases not matched to a gene. The CDR3 DNA reads TGTGCCACCACTCTAGAGGCTAGCGGGAGTTTTGTCAATGAGCAGTTCTTC. It encodes CATTLEASGSFVNEQFF.

This clonotype was found a few times. The chain couples TRBV7-8 to TRBJ2-5; D unresolved. V lost 1 base and J 4 bases, leaving 7 bases between the germline ends. CDR3 size: 13 residues. Per the germline V gene, CDR1 is SGHVS and CDR2 is FQNEAQ. The CDR3 spells CASSLDVGETQYF. The CDR3, as DNA: TGTGCCAGCAGCTTAGATGTCGGAGAGACCCAGTACTTC.

This chain connects TRBV12-3 or TRBV12-4 to TRBJ1-2; D possibly corresponds to TRBD1 (5 bases). The CDR3 is made up of 13 amino acids. The V end was cut by 8 bases, the J end by 4 bases, with 14 bases between. In DNA form, the CDR3 reads TGTGCCAGCCGGGACGGCCCTGCCTATGGCTACACCTTC. Protein product: CASRDGPAYGYTF.

The chain combines TRBV27 with TRBJ1-5, with D unresolved. This CDR3 is built from 17 residues. Germline loops: CDR1 MNHEY, CDR2 SMNVEV (reference sequence). Trimming took 2 bases from V and 2 from J, leaving 16 bases between them. The CDR3, as DNA: TGTGCCAGCAGTTTAAGGGCCGGGGTGGCGGGCAATCAGCCCCAGCATTTT. Translated, it gives CASSLRAGVAGNQPQHF.

This clonotype has just a few counts. This chain links TRBV20-1 with TRBJ2-1; D perhaps matches TRBD2 (6 bases). With 3 bases removed from V and 8 bases from J, the gap between germline ends came to 14 bases. The germline CDR1 and CDR2 sequences are DFQATT and SNEGSKA (reference sequence). This CDR3 region has 13 residues. CDR3 nucleotide sequence: TGCAGTGCTAGGGGGACTCTCACCGATGAGCAGTTCTTC. Translated, it gives CSARGTLTDEQFF.

The V gene is TRBV12-5, the J gene TRBJ2-7; 7 bases are a match to TRBD1. The CDR3 runs 16 residues. V gave up 2 bases and J gave up 3 bases; unmatched junction bases: 10. The germline gives CDR1 LGHNT, CDR2 FRNRAP. The CDR3 spells CASGLPGQVPHYEQYF. The CDR3 bases are TGTGCTAGTGGTTTGCCAGGACAGGTGCCCCACTACGAGCAGTACTTC.

This clonotype was seen at least ten times. The chain joins TRBV11-2 to TRBJ2-1, with D possibly TRBD2 on 6 matching bases. With 5 bases removed from V and 4 bases from J, the gap between germline ends came to 15 bases. Germline lookup yields CDR1 SGHAT and CDR2 FQNNGV. The CDR3 has 15 residues. The CDR3: CASSPGTLVYNEQFF. CDR3 DNA: TGTGCCAGCAGCCCCGGGACTCTAGTTTACAATGAGCAGTTCTTC.

The J gene is TRBJ2-2, the V gene TRBV7-9, with D unresolved. Trimming left V 8 bases short and J 7 bases short, with 20 bases between. Germline V gene lookup returns CDR1 SEHNR and CDR2 FQNEAQ (reference sequence). CDR3 length: 15 residues. CDR3 nucleotide sequence: TGTGCCAGCGGCCCTGTACCCATAAGTCTCGGGGAGCTGTTTTTT. Protein product: CASGPVPISLGELFF.

This clonotype was recorded at least ten times. The chain recombines TRBV5-1 with TRBJ2-5; D gene uncertain. V lost 0 bases to trimming and J lost 4 bases, with 10 bases between them. This CDR3 contains 14 residues. Germline CDR1 reads SGHRS; CDR2 reads YFSETQ. CDR3 nucleotides: TGCGCCAGCAGCTTGGAAGCTAGTCGAGAGACCCAGTACTTC. Translating it yields CASSLEASRETQYF.

This clonotype was observed a handful of times. The V call is TRBV29-1, the J call TRBJ2-5, with D possibly TRBD2 on 5 matching bases. Germline V gene sequence: CDR1 SQVTM, CDR2 ANQGSEA. The CDR3 covers 13 residues. Between the trimmed V and J ends, which lost 4 bases and 5 bases, there was a span of 14 bases. CDR3: CSVVERVRETQYF. For the CDR3, the DNA is TGCAGCGTTGTCGAGAGGGTTCGGGAGACCCAGTACTTC.

The rearrangement links TRBV12-3 or TRBV12-4 to TRBJ2-3; no reliable D call. This CDR3 comprises 12 residues. V was cut by 2 bases and J by 5 bases, with 5 bases left in between. CDR3 sequence reads: CASSLYIDTQYF. CDR3 coding DNA: TGTGCCAGCAGTTTATATATAGATACGCAGTATTTT.

This clonotype was observed at least ten times. A much larger clonotype is one base distant, so this may be a read error. The chain combines TRBV7-6 with TRBJ2-1; D not resolved. Trimming shortened V by 5 bases and J by 6 bases, and 17 bases separated the two germline ends. The CDR3 sequence is 15 residues long. Germline assignment: CDR1 SGHVS and CDR2 FNYEAQ. The CDR3: CASSTLYQYSNEQFF. CDR3 nucleotide sequence: TGTGCCAGCAGCACCCTGTATCAATACAGCAATGAGCAGTTCTTC.

This rearrangement joins TRBV19 to TRBJ2-5; D ambiguous. This CDR3 is 13 amino acids long. Germline-derived CDR1 and CDR2 are LNHDA and SQIVND (reference sequence). V was cut by 6 bases and J by 1 base, with 9 bases left in between. The CDR3 nucleotides are TGTGCCAGTAGCGCGATCCTCCAAGAGACCCAGTACTTC. Amino acids: CASSAILQETQYF.

This clonotype was seen many times. The J gene is TRBJ2-3, the V gene TRBV12-3 or TRBV12-4; D is undetermined. The V end was cut by 5 bases, the J end by 8 bases, with 11 bases between. The CDR3 covers 12 residues. CDR3 sequence (DNA): TGTGCCAGCAGTAAGGCGGCCGGTACGCAGTATTTT. Protein: CASSKAAGTQYF.

V gene TRBV2 combines with J gene TRBJ1-2, with 9 bases fitting TRBD1. Trimming took 2 bases from V and 2 from J; bases not matched to a gene: 6. Germline V CDR1 and CDR2: SNHLY, FYNNEI. The CDR3 runs to 16 residues. CDR3 coding DNA: TGTGCCAGCAGTGAACCGGGACAGGGAACCAACTATGGCTACACCTTC. It yields the protein CASSEPGQGTNYGYTF.

The rearrangement joins TRBV7-9 to TRBJ1-4; D is unclear. The CDR3 is 13 residues long. V was trimmed by 1 base and J by 8 bases, leaving 8 bases between them. Germline CDR1 and CDR2: SEHNR and FQNEAQ (reference sequence). The CDR3 bases are TGTGCCAGCAGCTTAGATGGGCGGGAAAAACTGTTTTTT. Its translation: CASSLDGREKLFF.

In this sample, this clonotype turned up a few times. The chain uses TRBV19 and TRBJ1-6; D is possibly TRBD1 (6 bases). Germline CDR1 LNHDA, CDR2 SQIVND (reference sequence). There are 15 residues in the CDR3. V was clipped by 9 bases and J by 7 bases, with 19 bases between them. The CDR3 DNA reads TGTGCCAGCCGGCGGGGGGGCGCAGGCAATTCACCCCTCCACTTT. It codes for CASRRGGAGNSPLHF.

DNA of the CDR3: TGTGCCAGCAGTTTAGATGCCGGGGTAGGCTATGGCTACACCTTC. Its translation is CASSLDAGVGYGYTF. V usage is TRBV12-3 or TRBV12-4 and J usage is TRBJ1-2; D unresolved. This CDR3 has 15 amino acids. V shed 1 base and J shed 4 bases, with 13 bases lying between them.

This clonotype was counted many times. This chain links TRBV12-3 or TRBV12-4 with TRBJ2-7; tentative D call: TRBD2 (6 bases). The CDR3 extends over 13 amino acids. The germline V and J ends were trimmed by 3 bases and 7 bases, with 13 bases remaining between them. The DNA for the CDR3 is TGTGCCAGCAGTTTGGGGGGAGGAGCGGAGCAGTACTTC. It codes for CASSLGGGAEQYF.